This passage covers 26 T cell receptor beta chains from one sample sequenced in a study of TIL therapy for anti-PD-1-resistant metastatic lung cancer. Sequencing used immunoSEQ v3. The data were produced by immunoSEQ multiplex PCR, yet TCRdb's version contains in-frame clones alone and is incomplete. The sample has about 60,000 clones, about 69% seen once. Regarding time point: pre-treatment sample, taken before nivolumab and TIL therapy. The input for sequencing was blood, taken at baseline. These receptor sequences come from a person aged 30 to 80 with non-small cell lung cancer.

This chain uses TRBV5-1 with TRBJ2-7; D might be TRBD1 (6 bases). Per germline, CDR1 SGHRS and CDR2 YFSETQ. Trimming cost V 3 bases and J 5 bases, with 15 bases left between them. The CDR3 consists of 14 residues. CDR3 DNA sequence: TGCGCCAGCAGCTCTACAGGGCTGGTCCACGAGCAGTACTTC. It codes for CASSSTGLVHEQYF.

V usage is TRBV2 and J usage is TRBJ1-3; TRBD1 is a possible D gene (6 bases). CDR3 length: 15 amino acids. Germline values: CDR1 SNHLY, CDR2 FYNNEI. The V and J ends lost 5 bases and 0 bases respectively, with 11 bases between them. The CDR3 protein is CASSLQGNSGNTIYF. In DNA form, the CDR3 reads TGTGCCAGCAGTCTCCAGGGGAACTCTGGAAACACCATATATTTT.

This sequence joins TRBV6-5 and TRBJ1-2, with D possibly TRBD1 on 5 matching bases. The V end lost 4 bases, the J end lost 7 bases, and 13 bases lay between the germline ends. This CDR3 contains 13 residues. CDR1 MNHEY and CDR2 SVGAGI come from the germline V gene. The CDR3 region has the DNA TGTGCCAGCAGTTGGGGGGAAATGGGTGGCTACACCTTC. Protein sequence: CASSWGEMGGYTF.

This clone was seen a handful of times. This chain uses TRBV7-9 with TRBJ2-1, with 10 bases that match TRBD2. Germline V lookup: CDR1 SEHNR, CDR2 FQNEAQ (reference sequence). This CDR3 is 16 amino acids long. V was clipped by 0 bases and J by 8 bases; unmatched bases: 7. CDR3 region: CASSLATSGNGDEQFF. In DNA form, the CDR3 reads TGTGCCAGCAGCTTAGCAACTAGCGGGAATGGAGATGAGCAGTTCTTC. The variable domain in full, completed from reference TRBV7-9 and TRBJ2-1, reads DTGVSQNPRHKITKRGQNVTFRCDPISEHNRLYWYRQTLGQGPEFLTYFQNEAQLEKSRLLSDRFSAERPKGSFSTLEIQRTEQGDSAMYLCASSLATSGNGDEQFFGPGTRLTVL.

This sequence joins TRBV7-2 and TRBJ2-7; TRBD1 is a possible D gene (6 bases). This CDR3 comprises 13 residues. The germline V gene has CDR1 SGHTA and CDR2 FQGNSA. Between the trimmed V and J ends, which lost 2 bases and 9 bases, there was a span of 14 bases. This CDR3 is CASSLRQGSWQYF. Here the CDR3 DNA reads TGTGCCAGCAGCTTAAGGCAGGGGTCGTGGCAGTACTTC. Full variable domain (outside the CDR3, taken from reference TRBV7-2 and TRBJ2-7): GAGVSQSPSNKVTEKGKDVELRCDPISGHTALYWYRQSLGQGLEFLIYFQGNSAPDKSGLPSDRFSAERTGGSVSTLTIQRTQQEDSAVYLCASSLRQGSWQYFGPGTRLTVT.

This chain connects TRBV7-9 to TRBJ2-5, with TRBD2 identical over 9 bases. With 7 bases clipped from V and 3 bases from J, the junction kept 3 bases outside the gene matches. Germline V gene sequence: CDR1 SEHNR, CDR2 FQNEAQ (reference sequence). The CDR3 covers 13 residues. The CDR3 DNA reads TGTGCCAGCACCTCTAGCGGGGAAGAGACCCAGTACTTC. Amino acid sequence: CASTSSGEETQYF.

V gene TRBV2 combines with J gene TRBJ2-5; perhaps D is TRBD1 or TRBD2 (6 bases each). From germline, CDR1 is SNHLY and CDR2 FYNNEI. The CDR3 consists of 14 residues. V lost 4 bases and J 4 bases, leaving 13 bases between the germline ends. The CDR3 nucleotides are TGTGCCAGCAGTGGAGAAGGGGGAGGAGAGACCCAGTACTTC. Its translation is CASSGEGGGETQYF. Full variable domain (remainder filled in from reference TRBV2 and TRBJ2-5): EPEVTQTPSHQVTQMGQEVILRCVPISNHLYFYWYRQILGQKVEFLVSFYNNEISEKSEIFDDQFSVERPDGSNFTLKIRSTKLEDSAMYFCASSGEGGGETQYFGPGTRLLVL.

The chain couples TRBV20-1 to TRBJ1-2; TRBD1 might be the D (6 bases). CDR3 length: 11 amino acids. The germline V and J ends were trimmed by 1 base and 11 bases, with 11 bases remaining between them. Per the germline V gene, CDR1 is DFQATT and CDR2 is SNEGSKA (reference sequence). The CDR3 DNA follows: TGCAGTGCTAGAGTTCAGAGGGGGTACACCTTC. Protein product: CSARVQRGYTF.

The rearrangement uses TRBV5-1 and TRBJ2-7, with a weak D call TRBD1 (6 bases). Germline lookup yields CDR1 SGHRS and CDR2 YFSETQ. Trimming left V 2 bases short and J 2 bases short, with 11 bases between. This CDR3 region has 14 residues. Here the CDR3 reads CASSFGTPTYEQYF. The CDR3 nucleotides are TGCGCCAGCAGCTTTGGGACACCAACCTACGAGCAGTACTTC.

This chain links TRBV13 with TRBJ1-1, with D possibly being TRBD1 (5 bases). Germline V gene lookup returns CDR1 PRHDT and CDR2 FYEKMQ (reference sequence). CDR3 size: 15 residues. CDR3 DNA sequence: TGTGCATCCCGGCGGGGGTCCGCAATGAACACTGAAGCTTTCTTT. Protein: CASRRGSAMNTEAFF.

The chain recombines TRBV5-4 with TRBJ2-2; either TRBD1 or TRBD2 may fit D (5 bases each). Between the trimmed V and J ends, which lost 4 bases and 3 bases, there was a span of 13 bases. CDR1 is SGHNT, CDR2 YYREEE, per germline (reference sequence). The CDR3 is 15 amino acids. The chain's CDR3 is CASSHGTDHTGELFF. As DNA, the CDR3 is TGTGCCAGCAGCCACGGGACGGATCACACCGGGGAGCTGTTTTTT.

The chain links TRBV7-9 to TRBJ2-5; tentatively, D is TRBD2 (5 bases). Germline CDR1 reads SEHNR; CDR2 reads FQNEAQ (reference sequence). The CDR3 covers 13 residues. V was cut by 3 bases and J by 5 bases, with 10 bases left in between. The DNA for the CDR3 is TGTGCCAGCAGCTTCCGGGGTCCGGAGACCCAGTACTTC. Translation gives CASSFRGPETQYF.

This chain joins TRBV7-9 and TRBJ1-2; no reliable D call. The CDR3 consists of 15 residues. Germline V lookup: CDR1 SEHNR, CDR2 FQNEAQ (reference sequence). V was shortened by 0 bases and J by 7 bases, with 15 bases between the two germline ends. The CDR3 DNA reads as TGTGCCAGCAGCTTAGCGGATAGACCCAGGCGTGGCTACACCTTC. Protein sequence: CASSLADRPRRGYTF.

The V gene is TRBV6-6, the J gene TRBJ2-5; 8 nucleotides line up with TRBD2. With V trimmed by 1 base and J by 4 bases, 2 bases remained unmatched. The CDR3 runs 14 residues. Germline V gene data show CDR1 as MNHNY and CDR2 as SVGAGI (reference sequence). In DNA, the CDR3 is TGTGCCAGCAGTTACTGGCGGGGGGCAGAGACCCAGTACTTC. Translated: CASSYWRGAETQYF.

This clone was counted a single time. The junction departs from the called germline gene at one end, perhaps through a read error. The chain has TRBV2 and TRBJ2-3, with TRBD2 matching 8 bases. The germline V gene has CDR1 SNHLY and CDR2 FYNNEI. This CDR3 has 17 residues. The CDR3 sequence: CAGSETQAGAWIDTQYF. The CDR3 DNA follows: TGTGCCGGCAGTGAAACCCAAGCGGGAGCCTGGATAGATACGCAGTATTTT.

V usage is TRBV27 and J usage is TRBJ2-1; 8 bases are a match to TRBD2. Germline V gene data show CDR1 as MNHEY and CDR2 as SMNVEV (reference sequence). The CDR3 loop spans 16 amino acids. J lost 2 bases, V lost 4 bases, and 7 bases had no gene match. The CDR3 region is CASSSSTSGAYNEQFF. CDR3 nucleotides: TGTGCCAGCAGTTCGTCAACTAGCGGAGCCTACAATGAGCAGTTCTTC.

This clone has just one count. The V call is TRBV5-1, the J call TRBJ2-5; D gene ambiguous. CDR3 size: 13 residues. V shed 4 bases and J shed 3 bases, with 10 bases lying between them. CDR1 and CDR2 from the germline V gene are SGHRS and YFSETQ. The chain's CDR3 is CASSRPSEETQYF. CDR3 sequence (DNA): TGCGCCAGCAGCAGGCCTTCTGAAGAGACCCAGTACTTC.

The V and J genes are TRBV6-5 and TRBJ2-3; 7 nucleotides line up with TRBD2. V dropped 5 bases and J dropped 10; count of bases not matched to a gene: 15. Germline V gives CDR1 MNHEY, CDR2 SVGAGI. The CDR3 sequence is 15 residues long. This CDR3 is CASSPDGRPGDPQYF. The CDR3 nucleotides read TGTGCCAGCAGTCCCGACGGGAGGCCGGGGGATCCGCAGTATTTT.

The chain uses TRBV6-6 and TRBJ1-3; D remains ambiguous. Trimming left V 5 bases short and J 0 bases short, with 8 bases between. The length of the CDR3 is 14 residues. Germline CDR1 reads MNHNY; CDR2 reads SVGAGI (reference sequence). The CDR3 region has the DNA TGTGCCAGCAGTGACACGAGCTCTGGAAACACCATATATTTT. Translation: CASSDTSSGNTIYF.

This chain joins TRBV2 and TRBJ2-1, with a possible D match to TRBD2 (7 bases). The CDR3 spans 14 residues. V was cut by 6 bases and J by 10 bases, with 19 bases left in between. CDR1 and CDR2 (germline): SNHLY, FYNNEI. The CDR3 nucleotides read TGTGCCAGCAGCCAAGTCAGGGGAGGGGTGGAGCAGTTCTTC. Its translation: CASSQVRGGVEQFF.

The CDR3 here is CATQGQLPGAGTEAFF. The DNA of the CDR3 is TGCGCCACCCAGGGACAGTTACCGGGGGCAGGCACTGAAGCTTTCTTT. This chain links TRBV10-2 with TRBJ1-1; 7 nucleotides align to TRBD1. The CDR3 spans 16 residues. Germline trimming cut 10 bases from V and 4 bases from J; bases unmatched to any gene: 18. Germline values: CDR1 WSHSY, CDR2 SAAADI.

This chain connects TRBV21-1 to TRBJ2-7; TRBD1 is taken as the D call from the table, unchecked against the DNA. TRBV21-1 is flagged as a pseudogene. This CDR3 is built from 14 residues. This chain's CDR3 is CASSARTGNRWQYF. CDR3 nucleotides: TGTGCCAGCAGCGCCCGGACAGGGAATAGGTGGCAGTACTTC.

This rearrangement joins TRBV15 to TRBJ1-4; weak D call: TRBD1 (6 bases). Germline CDR1 LNHNV, CDR2 YYDKDF (reference sequence). V lost 1 base, J lost 3 bases, and 12 bases lay in between. CDR3 length: 16 amino acids. In nucleotides, the CDR3 is TGTGCCACCAGCAGAGGAGAACAGGGAGCTAATGAAAAACTGTTTTTT. Translation gives CATSRGEQGANEKLFF.

The chain employs TRBV6-1 and TRBJ1-5, with a weak D call TRBD1 (5 bases). The CDR3 has 14 residues. V dropped 3 bases and J dropped 7 bases, with 13 bases sitting between them. Germline assignment: CDR1 MNHNS and CDR2 SASEGT. For the CDR3, the DNA is TGTGCCAGCAGTGAGGGGCCCGGGGCCCAGCCCCAGCATTTT. Amino acid sequence: CASSEGPGAQPQHF.

The chain is built from TRBV6-6 and TRBJ1-1, with 11 bases aligning to TRBD1. This CDR3 spans 15 amino acids. CDR1 and CDR2 from the germline V gene are MNHNY and SVGAGI (reference sequence). V gave up 6 bases and J gave up 8 bases; unmatched junction bases: 11. The CDR3 sequence: CASRSHGTGGGEAFF. The CDR3 DNA reads as TGTGCCAGCAGATCACACGGGACAGGGGGAGGGGAAGCTTTCTTT.

A few counts support this clone. The gene calls are TRBV6-1 and TRBJ2-1; D may correspond to TRBD1 or TRBD2 (5 bases each). CDR3 length equals 17 residues. Germline loops: CDR1 MNHNS, CDR2 SASEGT. With 0 bases removed from V and 0 bases from J, the gap between germline ends came to 12 bases. CDR3 residues: CASSEAGPHSSYNEQFF. The DNA of the CDR3 is TGTGCCAGCAGTGAAGCGGGACCTCACAGCTCCTACAATGAGCAGTTCTTC.